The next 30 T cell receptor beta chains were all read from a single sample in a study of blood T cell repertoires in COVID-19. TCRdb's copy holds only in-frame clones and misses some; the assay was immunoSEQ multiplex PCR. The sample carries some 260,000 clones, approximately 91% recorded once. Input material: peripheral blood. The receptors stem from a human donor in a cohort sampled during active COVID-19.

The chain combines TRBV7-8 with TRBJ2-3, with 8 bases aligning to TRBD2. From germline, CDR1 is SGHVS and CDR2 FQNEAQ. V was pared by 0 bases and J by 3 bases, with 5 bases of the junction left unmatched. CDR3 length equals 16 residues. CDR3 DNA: TGTGCCAGCAGCTTAGCGCTCAGCGGGGGTACAGATACGCAGTATTTT. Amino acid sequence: CASSLALSGGTDTQYF. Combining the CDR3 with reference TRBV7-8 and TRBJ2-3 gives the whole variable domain GAGVSQSPRYKVAKRGQDVALRCDPISGHVSLFWYQQALGQGPEFLTYFQNEAQLDKSGLPSDRFFAERPEGSVSTLKIQRTQQEDSAVYLCASSLALSGGTDTQYFGPGTRLTVL.

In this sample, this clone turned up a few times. Here the CDR3 DNA reads TGTGCCAGTAGTATTCTCAGGGGCGCCCAGTACTTC. It codes for CASSILRGAQYF. This chain connects TRBV19 to TRBJ2-5, with a possible D match to TRBD1 (6 bases). This CDR3 has 12 amino acids. V gave up 3 bases and J gave up 9 bases, with 11 bases separating them. Germline assignment: CDR1 LNHDA and CDR2 SQIVND (reference sequence).

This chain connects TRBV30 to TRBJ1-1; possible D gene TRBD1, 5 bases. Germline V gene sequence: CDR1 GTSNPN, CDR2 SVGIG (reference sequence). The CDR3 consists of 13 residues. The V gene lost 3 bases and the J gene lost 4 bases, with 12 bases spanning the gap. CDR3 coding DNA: TGTGCCTGGAGCCCTCAGGGAGGCACTGAAGCTTTCTTT. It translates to CAWSPQGGTEAFF.

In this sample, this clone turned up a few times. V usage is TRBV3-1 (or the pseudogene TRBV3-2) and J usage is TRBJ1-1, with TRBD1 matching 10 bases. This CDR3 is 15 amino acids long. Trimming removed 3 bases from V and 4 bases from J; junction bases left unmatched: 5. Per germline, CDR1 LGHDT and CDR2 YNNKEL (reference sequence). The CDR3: CASSQEDRGGTEAFF. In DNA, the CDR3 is TGTGCCAGCAGCCAGGAGGACAGGGGGGGCACTGAAGCTTTCTTT.

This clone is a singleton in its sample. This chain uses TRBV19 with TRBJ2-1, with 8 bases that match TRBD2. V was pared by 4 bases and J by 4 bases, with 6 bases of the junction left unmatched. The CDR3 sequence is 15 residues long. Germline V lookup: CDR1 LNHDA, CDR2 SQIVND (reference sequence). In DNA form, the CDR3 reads TGTGCCAGTAGTAGGGCGGGGGGAGAATACAATGAGCAGTTCTTC. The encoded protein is CASSRAGGEYNEQFF.

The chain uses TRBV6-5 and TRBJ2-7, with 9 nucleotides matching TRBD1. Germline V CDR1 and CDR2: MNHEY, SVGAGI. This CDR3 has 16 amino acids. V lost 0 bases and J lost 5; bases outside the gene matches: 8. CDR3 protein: CASSYSTGTGLNEQYF. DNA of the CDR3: TGTGCCAGCAGTTACTCGACAGGGACAGGGTTGAACGAGCAGTACTTC.

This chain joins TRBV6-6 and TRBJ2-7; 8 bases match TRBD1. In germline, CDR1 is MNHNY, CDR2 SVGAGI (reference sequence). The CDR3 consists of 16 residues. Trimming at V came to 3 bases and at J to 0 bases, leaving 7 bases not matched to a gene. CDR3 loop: CASSYSRTGSSYEQYF. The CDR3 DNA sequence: TGTGCCAGCAGTTATTCACGGACAGGGAGCTCCTACGAGCAGTACTTC.

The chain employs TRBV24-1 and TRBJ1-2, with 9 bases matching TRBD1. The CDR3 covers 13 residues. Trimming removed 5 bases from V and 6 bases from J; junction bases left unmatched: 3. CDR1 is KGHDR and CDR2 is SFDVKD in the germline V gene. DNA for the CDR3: TGTGCCACCAGTGTTGGGGACAGGGATGGCTACACCTTC. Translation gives CATSVGDRDGYTF.

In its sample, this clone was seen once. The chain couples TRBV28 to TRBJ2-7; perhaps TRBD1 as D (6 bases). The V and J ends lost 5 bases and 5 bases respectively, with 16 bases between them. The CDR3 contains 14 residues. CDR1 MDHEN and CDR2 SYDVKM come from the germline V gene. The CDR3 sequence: CASSTRQAKHEQYF. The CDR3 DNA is TGTGCCAGCAGTACCCGACAGGCTAAGCACGAGCAGTACTTC. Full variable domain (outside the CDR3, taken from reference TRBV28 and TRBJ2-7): DVKVTQSSRYLVKRTGEKVFLECVQDMDHENMFWYRQDPGLGLRLIYFSYDVKMKEKGDIPEGYSVSREKKERFSLILESASTNQTSMYLCASSTRQAKHEQYFGPGTRLTVT.

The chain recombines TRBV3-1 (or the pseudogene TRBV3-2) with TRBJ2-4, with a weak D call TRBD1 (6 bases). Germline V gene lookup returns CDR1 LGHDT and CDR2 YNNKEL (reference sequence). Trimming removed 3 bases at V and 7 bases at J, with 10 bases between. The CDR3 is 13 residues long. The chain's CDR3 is CASSQGARNIQYF. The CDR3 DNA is TGTGCCAGCAGCCAGGGGGCTAGGAACATTCAGTACTTC.

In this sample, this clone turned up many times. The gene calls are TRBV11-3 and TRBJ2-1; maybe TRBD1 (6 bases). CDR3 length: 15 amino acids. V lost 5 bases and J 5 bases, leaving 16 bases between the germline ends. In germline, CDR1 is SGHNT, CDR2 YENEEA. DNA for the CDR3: TGTGCCAGCAGCCCCTCCGGGACACTTAACAATGAGCAGTTCTTC. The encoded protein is CASSPSGTLNNEQFF.

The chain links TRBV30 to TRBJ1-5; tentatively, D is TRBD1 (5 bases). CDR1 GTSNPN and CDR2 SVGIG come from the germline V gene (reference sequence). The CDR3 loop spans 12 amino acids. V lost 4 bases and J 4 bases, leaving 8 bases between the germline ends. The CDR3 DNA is TGTGCCTGGACCAGGGCGAATCAGCCCCAGCATTTT. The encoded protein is CAWTRANQPQHF.

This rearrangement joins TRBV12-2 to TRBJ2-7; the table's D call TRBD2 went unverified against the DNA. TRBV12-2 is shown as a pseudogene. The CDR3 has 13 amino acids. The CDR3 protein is CASSGGLSYEQYF. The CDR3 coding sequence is TGTGCAAGTTCCGGGGGTCTATCCTACGAGCAGTACTTC.

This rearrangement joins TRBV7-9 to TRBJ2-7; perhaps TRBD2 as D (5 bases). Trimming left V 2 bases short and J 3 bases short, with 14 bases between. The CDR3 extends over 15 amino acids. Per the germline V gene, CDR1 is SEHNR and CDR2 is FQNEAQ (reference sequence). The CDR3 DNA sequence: TGTGCCAGCAGCTTAAGCTGGACTTACGACTACGAGCAGTACTTC. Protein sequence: CASSLSWTYDYEQYF.

CDR3 DNA: TGTGCCAGTAGTAAGGGGGATGTTAGCAATCAGCCCCAGCATTTT. It encodes CASSKGDVSNQPQHF. V is TRBV19 and J is TRBJ1-5, with a possible D match to TRBD1 (6 bases). CDR3 size: 15 residues. Trimming cost V 4 bases and J 0 bases, with 10 bases left between them. The germline V gene has CDR1 LNHDA and CDR2 SQIVND (reference sequence).

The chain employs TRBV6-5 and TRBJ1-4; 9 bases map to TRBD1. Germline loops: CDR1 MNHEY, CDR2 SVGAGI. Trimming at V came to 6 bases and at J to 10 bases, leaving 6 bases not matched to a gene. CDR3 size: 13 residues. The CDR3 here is CASRNRGLGKLFF. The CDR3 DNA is TGTGCCAGCAGGAACAGGGGGCTAGGAAAACTGTTTTTT.

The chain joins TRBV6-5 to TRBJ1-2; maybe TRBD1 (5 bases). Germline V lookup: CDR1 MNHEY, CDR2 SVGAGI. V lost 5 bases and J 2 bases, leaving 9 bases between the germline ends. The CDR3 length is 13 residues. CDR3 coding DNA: TGTGCCAGCAGTACGACAGTAAACTATGGCTACACCTTC. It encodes CASSTTVNYGYTF.

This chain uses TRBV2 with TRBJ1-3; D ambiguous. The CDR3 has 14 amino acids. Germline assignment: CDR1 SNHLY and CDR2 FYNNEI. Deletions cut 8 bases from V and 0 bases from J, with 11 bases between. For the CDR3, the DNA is TGTGCCAGCGGGCGGGCATCCTCTGGAAACACCATATATTTT. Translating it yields CASGRASSGNTIYF.

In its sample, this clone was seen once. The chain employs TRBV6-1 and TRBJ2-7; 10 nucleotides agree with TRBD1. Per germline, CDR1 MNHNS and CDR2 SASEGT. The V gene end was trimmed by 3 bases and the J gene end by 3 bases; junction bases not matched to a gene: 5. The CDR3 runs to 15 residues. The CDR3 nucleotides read TGTGCCAGCAGTGAGCAGACAGGGGGCTACTACGAGCAGTACTTC. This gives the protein CASSEQTGGYYEQYF.

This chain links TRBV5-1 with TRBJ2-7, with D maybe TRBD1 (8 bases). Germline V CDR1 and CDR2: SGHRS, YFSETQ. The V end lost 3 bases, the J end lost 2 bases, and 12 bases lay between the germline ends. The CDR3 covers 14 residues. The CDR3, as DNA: TGCGCCAGCAGCTGGACAGGGACTACCTACGAGCAGTACTTC. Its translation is CASSWTGTTYEQYF.

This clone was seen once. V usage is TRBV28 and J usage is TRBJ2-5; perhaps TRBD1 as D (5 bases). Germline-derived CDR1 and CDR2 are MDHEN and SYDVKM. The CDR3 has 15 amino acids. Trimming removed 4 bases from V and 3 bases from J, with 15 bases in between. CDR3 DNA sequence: TGTGCCAGCAGTTCAGGGAAGGGGCCCGAAGAGACCCAGTACTTC. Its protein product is CASSSGKGPEETQYF.

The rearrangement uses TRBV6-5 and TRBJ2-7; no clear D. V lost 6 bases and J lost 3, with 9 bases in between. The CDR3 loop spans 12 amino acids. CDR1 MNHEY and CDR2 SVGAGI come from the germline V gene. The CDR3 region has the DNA TGTGCCAGCAGACCTTCTAGCTACGAGCAGTACTTC. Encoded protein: CASRPSSYEQYF.

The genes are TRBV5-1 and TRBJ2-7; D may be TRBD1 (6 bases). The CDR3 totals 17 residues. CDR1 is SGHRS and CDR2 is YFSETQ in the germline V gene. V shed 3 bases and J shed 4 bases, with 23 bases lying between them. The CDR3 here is CASSSMYQGAQGYEQYF. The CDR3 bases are TGCGCCAGCAGCTCGATGTACCAGGGCGCCCAGGGGTACGAGCAGTACTTC.

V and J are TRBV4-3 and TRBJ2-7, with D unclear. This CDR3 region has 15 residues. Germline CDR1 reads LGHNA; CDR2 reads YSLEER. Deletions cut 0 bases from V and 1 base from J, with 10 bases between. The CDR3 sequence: CASSQEMRGSYEQYF. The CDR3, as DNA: TGCGCCAGCAGCCAAGAGATGCGAGGTTCCTACGAGCAGTACTTC.

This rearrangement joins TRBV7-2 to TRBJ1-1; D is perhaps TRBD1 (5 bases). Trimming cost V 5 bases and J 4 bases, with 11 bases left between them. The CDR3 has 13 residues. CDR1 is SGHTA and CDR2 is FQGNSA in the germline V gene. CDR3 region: CASSPQGPTEAFF. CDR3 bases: TGTGCCAGCAGCCCGCAGGGCCCCACTGAAGCTTTCTTT.

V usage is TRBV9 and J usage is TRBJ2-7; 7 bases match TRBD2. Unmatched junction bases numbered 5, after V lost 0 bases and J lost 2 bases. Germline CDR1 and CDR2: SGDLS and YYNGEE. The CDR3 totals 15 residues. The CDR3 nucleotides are TGTGCCAGCAGCGTAGCTGGCGGGGGAGCCTACGAGCAGTACTTC. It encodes CASSVAGGGAYEQYF. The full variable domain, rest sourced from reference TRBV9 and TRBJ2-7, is DSGVTQTPKHLITATGQRVTLRCSPRSGDLSVYWYQQSLDQGLQFLIQYYNGEERAKGNILERFSAQQFPDLHSELNLSSLELGDSALYFCASSVAGGGAYEQYFGPGTRLTVT.

In DNA, the CDR3 is TGTGCCAGCAGTTCGGACACCCCCTATAATGAAAAACTGTTTTTT. It codes for CASSSDTPYNEKLFF. The chain couples TRBV28 to TRBJ1-4; TRBD1 is a possible D gene (5 bases). CDR1 is MDHEN and CDR2 is SYDVKM in the germline V gene. V dropped 4 bases and J dropped 4 bases, with 13 bases sitting between them. The CDR3 is 15 residues long.

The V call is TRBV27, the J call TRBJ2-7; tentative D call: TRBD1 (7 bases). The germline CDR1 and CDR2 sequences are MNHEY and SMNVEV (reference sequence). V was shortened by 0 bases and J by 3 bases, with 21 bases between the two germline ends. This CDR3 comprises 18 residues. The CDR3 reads CASSLSEGAMTRGYEQYF. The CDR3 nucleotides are TGTGCCAGCAGTTTATCAGAGGGGGCGATGACTAGGGGCTACGAGCAGTACTTC.

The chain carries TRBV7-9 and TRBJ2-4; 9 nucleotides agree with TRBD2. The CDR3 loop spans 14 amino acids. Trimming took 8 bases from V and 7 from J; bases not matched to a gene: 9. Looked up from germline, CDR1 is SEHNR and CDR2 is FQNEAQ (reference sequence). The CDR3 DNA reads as TGTGCCAGCCTGTCGGCGGGGGGGAGTAACATTCAGTACTTC. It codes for CASLSAGGSNIQYF. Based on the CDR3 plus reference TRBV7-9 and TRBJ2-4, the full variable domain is DTGVSQNPRHKITKRGQNVTFRCDPISEHNRLYWYRQTLGQGPEFLTYFQNEAQLEKSRLLSDRFSAERPKGSFSTLEIQRTEQGDSAMYLCASLSAGGSNIQYFGAGTRLSVL.

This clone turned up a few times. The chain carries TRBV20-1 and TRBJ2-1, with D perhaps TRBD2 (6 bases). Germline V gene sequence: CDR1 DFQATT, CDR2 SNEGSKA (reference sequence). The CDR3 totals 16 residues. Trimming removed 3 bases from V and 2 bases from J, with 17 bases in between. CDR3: CSASWGESGTYNEQFF. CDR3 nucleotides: TGCAGTGCTAGTTGGGGGGAAAGCGGAACCTACAATGAGCAGTTCTTC.